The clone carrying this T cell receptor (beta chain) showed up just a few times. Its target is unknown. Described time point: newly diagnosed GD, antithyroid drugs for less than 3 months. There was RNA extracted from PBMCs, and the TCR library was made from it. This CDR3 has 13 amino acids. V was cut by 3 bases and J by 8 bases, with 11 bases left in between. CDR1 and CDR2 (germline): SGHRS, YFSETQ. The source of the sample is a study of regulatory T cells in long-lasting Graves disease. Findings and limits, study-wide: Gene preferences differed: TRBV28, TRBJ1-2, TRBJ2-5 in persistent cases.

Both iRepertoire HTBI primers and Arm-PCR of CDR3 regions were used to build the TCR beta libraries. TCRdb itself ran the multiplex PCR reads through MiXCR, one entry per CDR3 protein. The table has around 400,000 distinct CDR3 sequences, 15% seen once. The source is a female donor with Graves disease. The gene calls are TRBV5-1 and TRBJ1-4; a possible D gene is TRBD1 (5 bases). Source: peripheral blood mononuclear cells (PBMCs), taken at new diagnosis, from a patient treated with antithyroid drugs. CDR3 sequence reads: CASSWDSAEKLFF. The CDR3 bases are TGCGCCAGCAGCTGGGACTCCGCGGAAAAACTGTTTTTT. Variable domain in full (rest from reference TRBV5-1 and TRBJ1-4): KAGVTQTPRYLIKTRGQQVTLSCSPISGHRSVSWYQQTPGQGLQFLFEYFSETQRNKGNFPGRFSGRQFSNSRSEMNVSTLELGDSALYLCASSWDSAEKLFFGSGTQLSVL.